Listed here are 9 T cell receptor beta chains from one sample, sequenced in a study of regulatory T cells in long-lasting Graves disease (dated by TCRdb to about 2021). The sample's time point label, in plain terms: newly diagnosed GD, antithyroid drugs for less than 3 months. For both TCR sequencing and RNA sequencing, RNA was extracted from PBMCs using TRIzol. Libraries were made using multiplex PCR. The sample was run on an Illumina HiSeq 4000. iRepertoire HTBI primers and Arm-PCR amplification of CDR3 regions were used to construct TCR beta libraries. TCRdb reworked the public reads: Q25 trimming with fastp, MiXCR clone assembly, productive beta chains retained. CDR3 protein sequences are deduplicated, and each keeps its most common genes and DNA. This sample gives 400,000 to 650,000 distinct CDR3 sequences in total; 15% to 20% of them show up just once. The top ten constitute 25% of the sample.

The same sample was also studied in work on T cells in Graves' hyperthyroidism and ophthalmopathy.

The sample here was peripheral blood mononuclear cells (PBMCs), taken at new diagnosis, from a patient treated with antithyroid drugs. These receptors were obtained from a woman between 40 and 65 years old with Graves disease. Donor details come from another sample of the same person, matched by shared clones.

A few counts support this clonotype. The J gene is TRBJ1-1, the V gene TRBV27, with D unclear. The length of the CDR3 is 19 residues. Germline lookup yields CDR1 MNHEY and CDR2 SMNVEV (reference sequence). Trimming shortened V by 7 bases and J by 1 base, and 28 bases separated the two germline ends. The CDR3 sequence is CASNFFPVTGVEANTEAFF. The CDR3, as DNA: TGTGCCAGCAATTTTTTCCCCGTGACCGGGGTGGAGGCGAACACTGAAGCTTTCTTT.

This clonotype was detected many times. V usage is TRBV6-1 and J usage is TRBJ2-1; possibly TRBD1 for D (5 bases). The CDR3 extends over 14 amino acids. Germline V gene sequence: CDR1 MNHNS, CDR2 SASEGT. V was shortened by 6 bases and J by 9 bases, with 18 bases between the two germline ends. Written as DNA, the CDR3 is TGTGCCAGCAGAGGGGTAGGTGGGCCGGGTGAGCAGTTCTTC. Its protein is CASRGVGGPGEQFF.

This clonotype has only a few counts. CDR3 sequence: CASSYSTGGVGWGYTF. The CDR3 DNA reads TGTGCCAGCAGTTACTCGACAGGGGGCGTCGGTTGGGGCTACACCTTC. The V call is TRBV6-5, the J call TRBJ1-2, with 10 bases lining up with TRBD1. This CDR3 spans 16 amino acids. V trimming: 0 bases; J trimming: 8 bases; junction bases outside the gene matches: 9. The germline V gene has CDR1 MNHEY and CDR2 SVGAGI.

In this sample, this clonotype turned up many times. The chain uses TRBV2 and TRBJ1-3; D is uncertain. This CDR3 contains 16 residues. Trimming removed 7 bases at V and 1 base at J, with 17 bases between. CDR1 is SNHLY and CDR2 is FYNNEI in the germline V gene. CDR3 DNA: TGTGCCAGCAACCTCGAGACACCACGATCTGGAAACACCATATATTTT. This gives the protein CASNLETPRSGNTIYF.

This clonotype was recorded at least ten times. V and J are TRBV10-3 and TRBJ2-1; a weak D match, TRBD2 (6 bases). V shed 5 bases and J shed 4 bases, with 15 bases lying between them. Germline CDR1 ENHRY, CDR2 SYGVKD. There are 15 residues in the CDR3. As DNA, the CDR3 is TGTGCCATCAGTTCAACCCGGGACTCGTACAATGAGCAGTTCTTC. Translated: CAISSTRDSYNEQFF.

This clonotype was seen ten or more times. The V and J genes are TRBV5-1 and TRBJ1-3; 8 bases align to TRBD1. CDR3 size: 16 residues. CDR1 and CDR2 from the germline V gene are SGHRS and YFSETQ. The ends lost 4 bases at V and 0 bases at J; junction bases unmatched: 6. The chain's CDR3 is CASSGGQESSGNTIYF. In DNA, the CDR3 is TGCGCCAGCAGCGGGGGACAGGAGAGCTCTGGAAACACCATATATTTT.

This clonotype was observed many times. The DNA for the CDR3 is TGCGCCAGCAGCTTGGCATCTCCCTCAGGCTACGAGCAGTACTTC. This sequence encodes CASSLASPSGYEQYF. V is TRBV5-1 and J is TRBJ2-7; D remains ambiguous. Germline assignment: CDR1 SGHRS and CDR2 YFSETQ. The CDR3 totals 15 residues. V was shortened by 0 bases and J by 3 bases, with 13 bases between the two germline ends.

Comments on this clonotype: One junction end does not reproduce the germline sequence, and a read error may be involved. The chain couples TRBV19 to TRBJ1-3; D is uncertain. This CDR3 region has 14 residues. Germline V gene data show CDR1 as LNHDA and CDR2 as SQIVND (reference sequence). The CDR3 protein is CASSIDWAGNTIYF. CDR3 sequence (DNA): TGTGCCAGTAGTATAGACTGGGCTGGGAACACCATATATTTT.

This clonotype was picked up many times. The V gene is TRBV5-1, the J gene TRBJ2-2; no definite D call. Trimming left V 0 bases short and J 5 bases short, with 5 bases between. From germline, CDR1 is SGHRS and CDR2 YFSETQ. The CDR3 loop spans 13 amino acids. The CDR3 reads CASSLARTGELFF. Written as DNA, the CDR3 is TGCGCCAGCAGCTTGGCGAGAACCGGGGAGCTGTTTTTT.